Sequencing of this TCR beta chain was carried out in a study of T cell responses to AZD1222 COVID-19 vaccine. Germline V gene sequence: CDR1 SEHNR, CDR2 FQNEAQ (reference sequence). This CDR3 spans 12 amino acids. The V and J ends lost 3 bases and 6 bases respectively, with 7 bases between them. TCRdb keeps only in-frame clones here, not all; method: immunoSEQ multiplex PCR. Of roughly 130,000 clones listed, roughly nine tenths are singletons. V usage is TRBV7-9 and J usage is TRBJ2-3; D is uncertain. The TCR was taken from an adult who received the MenACWY meningococcal vaccine as a control. Sequenced here: peripheral blood, sampled 28 days after the second dose of the MenACWY control vaccine. The CDR3 sequence: CASSLMGDTQYF. In nucleotides, the CDR3 is TGTGCCAGCAGCTTGATGGGGGATACGCAGTATTTT. The full variable domain, completed using reference TRBV7-9 and TRBJ2-3, is DTGVSQNPRHKITKRGQNVTFRCDPISEHNRLYWYRQTLGQGPEFLTYFQNEAQLEKSRLLSDRFSAERPKGSFSTLEIQRTEQGDSAMYLCASSLMGDTQYFGPGTRLTVL.